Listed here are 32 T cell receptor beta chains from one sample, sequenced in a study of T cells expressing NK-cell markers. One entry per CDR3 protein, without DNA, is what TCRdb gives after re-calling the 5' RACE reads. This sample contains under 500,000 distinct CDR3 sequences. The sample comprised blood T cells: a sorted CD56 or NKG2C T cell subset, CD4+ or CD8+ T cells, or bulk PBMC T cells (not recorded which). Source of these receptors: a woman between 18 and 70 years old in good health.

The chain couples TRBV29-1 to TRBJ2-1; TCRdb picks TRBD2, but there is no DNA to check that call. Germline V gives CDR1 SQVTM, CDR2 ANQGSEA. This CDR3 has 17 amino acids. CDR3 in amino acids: CSVVVIVLAGGPNEQFF.

This chain's CDR3 is CASSPGQGPILRIYGYTF. The chain combines TRBV11-2 with TRBJ1-2; TCRdb outputs TRBD1, but without DNA this stays unchecked. Germline values: CDR1 SGHAT, CDR2 FQNNGV. The CDR3 is 18 amino acids.

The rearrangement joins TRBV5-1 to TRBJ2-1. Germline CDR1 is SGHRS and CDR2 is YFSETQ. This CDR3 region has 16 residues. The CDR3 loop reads CASSLAGGTLYNEQFF.

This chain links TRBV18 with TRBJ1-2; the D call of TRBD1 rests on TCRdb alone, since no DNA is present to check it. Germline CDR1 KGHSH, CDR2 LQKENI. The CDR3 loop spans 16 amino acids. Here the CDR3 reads CASSRTRTGDNYGYTF.

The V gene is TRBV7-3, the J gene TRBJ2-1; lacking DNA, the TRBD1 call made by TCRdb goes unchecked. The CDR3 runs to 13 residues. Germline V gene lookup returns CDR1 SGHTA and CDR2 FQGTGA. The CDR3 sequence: CASARGDSNEQFF.

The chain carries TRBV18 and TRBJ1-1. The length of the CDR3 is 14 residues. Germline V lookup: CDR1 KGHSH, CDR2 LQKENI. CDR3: CASSPPGYGTEAFF.

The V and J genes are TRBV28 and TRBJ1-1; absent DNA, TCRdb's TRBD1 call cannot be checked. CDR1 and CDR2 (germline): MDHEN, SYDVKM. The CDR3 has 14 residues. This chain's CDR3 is CASKLGGLYTEAFF.

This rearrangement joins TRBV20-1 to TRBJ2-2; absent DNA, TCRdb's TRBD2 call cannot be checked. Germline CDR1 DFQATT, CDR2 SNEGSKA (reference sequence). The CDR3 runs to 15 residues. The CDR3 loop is CSARDIRGGPGELFF.

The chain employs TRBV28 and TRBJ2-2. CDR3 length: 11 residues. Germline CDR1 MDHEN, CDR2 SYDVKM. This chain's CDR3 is CATTISGELFF.

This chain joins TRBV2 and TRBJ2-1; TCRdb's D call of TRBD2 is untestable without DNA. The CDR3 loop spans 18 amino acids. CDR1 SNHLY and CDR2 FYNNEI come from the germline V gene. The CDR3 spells CASSLGLAGPTYIEEQFF.

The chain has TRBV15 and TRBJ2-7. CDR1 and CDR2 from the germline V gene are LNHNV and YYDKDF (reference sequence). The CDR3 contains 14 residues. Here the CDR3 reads CATSRVKTINEQYF.

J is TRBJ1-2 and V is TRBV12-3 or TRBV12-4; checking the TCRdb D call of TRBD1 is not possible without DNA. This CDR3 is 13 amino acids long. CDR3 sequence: CATHGQGGYGYTF.

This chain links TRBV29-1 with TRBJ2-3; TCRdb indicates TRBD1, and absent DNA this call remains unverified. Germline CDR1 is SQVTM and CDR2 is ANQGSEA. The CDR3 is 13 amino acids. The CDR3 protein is CSASQGDTDTQYF.

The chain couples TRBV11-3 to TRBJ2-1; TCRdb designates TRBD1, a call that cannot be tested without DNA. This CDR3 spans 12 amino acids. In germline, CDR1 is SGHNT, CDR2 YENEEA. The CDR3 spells CASSLTDSEQFF.

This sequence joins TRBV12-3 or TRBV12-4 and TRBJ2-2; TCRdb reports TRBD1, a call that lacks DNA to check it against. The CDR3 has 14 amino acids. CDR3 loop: CASSPTGYTGELFF.

CDR3: CASSSRGRGSEAETQYF. The rearrangement links TRBV5-4 to TRBJ2-5; as DNA is missing, the TRBD1 call by TCRdb cannot be tested. CDR1 is SGHNT and CDR2 is YYREEE in the germline V gene (reference sequence). This CDR3 has 17 residues.

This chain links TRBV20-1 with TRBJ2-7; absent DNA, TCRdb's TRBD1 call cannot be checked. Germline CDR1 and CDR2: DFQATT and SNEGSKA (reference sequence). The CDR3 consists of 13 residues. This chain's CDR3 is CSASSAVGYEQYF.

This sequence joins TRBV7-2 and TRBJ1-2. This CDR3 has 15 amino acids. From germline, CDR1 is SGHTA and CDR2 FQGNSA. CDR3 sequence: CASSSGTPDPYGYTF.

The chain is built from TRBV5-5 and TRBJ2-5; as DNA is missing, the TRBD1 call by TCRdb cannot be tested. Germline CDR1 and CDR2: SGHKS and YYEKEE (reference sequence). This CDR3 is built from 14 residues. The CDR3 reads CASSSMGQSGTQYF.

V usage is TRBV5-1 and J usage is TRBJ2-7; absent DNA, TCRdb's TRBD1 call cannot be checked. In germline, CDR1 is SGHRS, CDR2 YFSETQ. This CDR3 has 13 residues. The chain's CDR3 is CASSLQDSREQYF.

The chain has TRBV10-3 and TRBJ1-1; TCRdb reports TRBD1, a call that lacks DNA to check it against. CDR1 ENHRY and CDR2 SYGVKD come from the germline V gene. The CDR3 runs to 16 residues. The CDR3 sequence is CAISESSGGTNTEAFF.

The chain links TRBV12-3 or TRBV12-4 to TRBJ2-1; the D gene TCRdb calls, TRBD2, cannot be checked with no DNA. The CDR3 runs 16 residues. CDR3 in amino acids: CASSPLLGPTANEQFF.

The CDR3: CASSMTSWGDQYF. The J gene is TRBJ2-4, the V gene TRBV19; TCRdb designates TRBD1, a call that cannot be tested without DNA. The CDR3 runs to 13 residues. The germline CDR1 and CDR2 sequences are LNHDA and SQIVND (reference sequence). The whole variable domain, remainder taken from reference TRBV19 and TRBJ2-4, is DGGITQSPKYLFRKEGQNVTLSCEQNLNHDAMYWYRQDPGQGLRLIYYSQIVNDFQKGDIAEGYSVSREKKESFPLTVTSAQKNPTAFYLCASSMTSWGDQYFGAGTRLSVL.

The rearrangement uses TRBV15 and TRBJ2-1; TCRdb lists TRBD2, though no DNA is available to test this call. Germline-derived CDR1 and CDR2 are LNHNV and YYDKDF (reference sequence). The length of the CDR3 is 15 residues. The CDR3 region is CATSRRTVSYNEQFF. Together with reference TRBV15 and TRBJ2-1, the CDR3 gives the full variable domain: DAMVIQNPRYQVTQFGKPVTLSCSQTLNHNVMYWYQQKSSQAPKLLFHYYDKDFNNEADTPDNFQSRRPNTSFCFLDIRSPGLGDTAMYLCATSRRTVSYNEQFFGPGTRLTVL.

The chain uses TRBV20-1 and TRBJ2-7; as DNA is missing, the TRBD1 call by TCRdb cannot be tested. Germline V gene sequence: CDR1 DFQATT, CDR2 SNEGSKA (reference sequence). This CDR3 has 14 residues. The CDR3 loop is CSARDLAGPYEQYF.

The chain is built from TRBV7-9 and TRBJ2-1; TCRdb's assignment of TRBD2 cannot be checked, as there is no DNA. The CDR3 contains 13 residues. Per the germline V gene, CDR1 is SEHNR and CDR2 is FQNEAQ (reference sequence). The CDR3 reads CASSLTSGIEQFF.

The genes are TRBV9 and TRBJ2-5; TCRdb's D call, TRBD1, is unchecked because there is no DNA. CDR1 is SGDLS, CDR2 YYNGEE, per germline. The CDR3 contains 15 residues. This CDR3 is CASSAKTATEETQYF.

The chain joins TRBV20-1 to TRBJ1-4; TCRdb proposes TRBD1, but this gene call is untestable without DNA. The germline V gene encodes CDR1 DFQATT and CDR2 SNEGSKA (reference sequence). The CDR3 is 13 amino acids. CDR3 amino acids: CSAGILGAEKLFF.

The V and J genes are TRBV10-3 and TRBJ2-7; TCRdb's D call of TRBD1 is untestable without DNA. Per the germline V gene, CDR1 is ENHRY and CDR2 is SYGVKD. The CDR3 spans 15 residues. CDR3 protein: CAISESGAGGFEQYF.

CDR3 in amino acids: CSATHSLRETQYF. The chain carries TRBV20-1 and TRBJ2-5; with no DNA, the TCRdb D assignment of TRBD2 cannot be verified. The CDR3 extends over 13 amino acids. CDR1 is DFQATT, CDR2 SNEGSKA, per germline (reference sequence).

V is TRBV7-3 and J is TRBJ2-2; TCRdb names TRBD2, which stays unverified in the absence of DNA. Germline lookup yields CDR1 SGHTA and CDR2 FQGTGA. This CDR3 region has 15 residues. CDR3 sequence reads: CASSSLPANTGELFF.

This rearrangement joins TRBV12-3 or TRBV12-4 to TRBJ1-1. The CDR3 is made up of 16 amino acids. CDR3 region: CASSLSRSRAVPEAFF.